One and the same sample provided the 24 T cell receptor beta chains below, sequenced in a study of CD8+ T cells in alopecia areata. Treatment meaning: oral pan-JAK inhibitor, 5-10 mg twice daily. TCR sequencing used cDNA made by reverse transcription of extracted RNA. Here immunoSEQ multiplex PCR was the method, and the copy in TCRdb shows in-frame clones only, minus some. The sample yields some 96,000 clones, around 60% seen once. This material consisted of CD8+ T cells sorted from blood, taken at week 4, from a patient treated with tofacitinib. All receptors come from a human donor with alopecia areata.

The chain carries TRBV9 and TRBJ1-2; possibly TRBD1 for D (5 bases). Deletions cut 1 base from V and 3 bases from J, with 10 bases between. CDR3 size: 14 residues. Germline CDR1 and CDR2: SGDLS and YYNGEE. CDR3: CASSVIGTDYGYTF. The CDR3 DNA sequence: TGTGCCAGCAGCGTAATTGGGACTGACTATGGCTACACCTTC.

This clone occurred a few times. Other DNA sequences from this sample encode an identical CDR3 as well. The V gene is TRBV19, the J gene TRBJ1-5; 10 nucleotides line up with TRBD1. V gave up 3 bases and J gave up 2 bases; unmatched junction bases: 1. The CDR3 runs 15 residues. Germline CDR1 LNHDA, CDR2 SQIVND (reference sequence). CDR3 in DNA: TGTGCCAGTAGTATCGGACAGGGGGGCAATCAGCCCCAGCATTTT. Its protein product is CASSIGQGGNQPQHF.

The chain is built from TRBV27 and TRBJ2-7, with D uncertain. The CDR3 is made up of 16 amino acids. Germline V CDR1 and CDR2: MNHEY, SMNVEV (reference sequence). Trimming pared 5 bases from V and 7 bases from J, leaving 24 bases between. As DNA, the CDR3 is TGTGCCAGCAGTAAACTGGACCCCCAAGGAAGTCGGGAGCAGTACTTC. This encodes CASSKLDPQGSREQYF.

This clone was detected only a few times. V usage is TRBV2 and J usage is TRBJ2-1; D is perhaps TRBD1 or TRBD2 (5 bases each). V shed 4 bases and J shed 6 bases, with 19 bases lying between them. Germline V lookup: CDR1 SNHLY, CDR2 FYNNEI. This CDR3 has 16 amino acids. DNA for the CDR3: TGTGCCAGCAGTGGCGGGCGACAGACCTGGCGCAATGAGCAGTTCTTC. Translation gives CASSGGRQTWRNEQFF.

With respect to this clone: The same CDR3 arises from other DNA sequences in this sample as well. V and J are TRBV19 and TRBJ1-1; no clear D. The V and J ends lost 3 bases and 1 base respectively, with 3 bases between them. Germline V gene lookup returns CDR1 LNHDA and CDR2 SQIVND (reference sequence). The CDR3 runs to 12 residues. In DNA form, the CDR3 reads TGTGCCAGTAGTATTGGGAACACTGAAGCTTTCTTT. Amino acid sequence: CASSIGNTEAFF.

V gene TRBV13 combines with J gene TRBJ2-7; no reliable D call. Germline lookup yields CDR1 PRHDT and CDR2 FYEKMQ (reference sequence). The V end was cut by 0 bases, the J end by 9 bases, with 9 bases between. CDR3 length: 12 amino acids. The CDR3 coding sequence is TGTGCCAGCAGCTTAGGCGTCGCCGGGCAGTACTTC. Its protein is CASSLGVAGQYF. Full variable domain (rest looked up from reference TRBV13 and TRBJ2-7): AAGVIQSPRHLIKEKRETATLKCYPIPRHDTVYWYQQGPGQDPQFLISFYEKMQSDKGSIPDRFSAQQFSDYHSELNMSSLELGDSALYFCASSLGVAGQYFGPGTRLTVT.

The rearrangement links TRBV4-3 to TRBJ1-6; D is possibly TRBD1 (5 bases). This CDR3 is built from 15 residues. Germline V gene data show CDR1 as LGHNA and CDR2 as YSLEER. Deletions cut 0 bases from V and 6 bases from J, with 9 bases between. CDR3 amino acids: CASSQDQGGNSPLHF. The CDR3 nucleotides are TGCGCCAGCAGCCAAGATCAGGGAGGTAATTCACCCCTCCACTTT.

CDR3 sequence reads: CSVGDSFYEQYF. Written as DNA, the CDR3 is TGCAGCGTCGGGGACAGTTTCTACGAGCAGTACTTC. The chain joins TRBV29-1 to TRBJ2-5; 7 nucleotides agree with TRBD1. The end of the DNA fits TRBJ2-7 better, so the J call may be wrong. This CDR3 region has 12 residues. In germline, CDR1 is SQVTM, CDR2 ANQGSEA.

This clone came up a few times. The CDR3 DNA follows: TGTGCCAGTAGTAACTACAGGGGAGCCTACGAGCAGTACTTC. Translation gives CASSNYRGAYEQYF. V usage is TRBV19 and J usage is TRBJ2-7; 7 nucleotides line up with TRBD1. V lost 4 bases to trimming and J lost 2 bases; unmatched junction nucleotides: 5. The CDR3 is 14 residues long. The germline V gene has CDR1 LNHDA and CDR2 SQIVND (reference sequence).

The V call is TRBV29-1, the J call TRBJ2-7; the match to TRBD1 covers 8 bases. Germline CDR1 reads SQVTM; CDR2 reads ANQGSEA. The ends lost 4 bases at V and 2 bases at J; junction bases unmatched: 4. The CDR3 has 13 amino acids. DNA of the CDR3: TGCAGCGTTGTGACAGGGGATACCTACGAGCAGTACTTC. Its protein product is CSVVTGDTYEQYF.

CDR3 in amino acids: CASCWTGTYEQYF. The CDR3 DNA follows: TGTGCCAGCTGCTGGACAGGGACCTACGAGCAGTACTTC. The chain employs TRBV28 and TRBJ2-7; 8 bases are a match to TRBD1. CDR3 length: 13 amino acids. After removal of 8 bases from V and 2 bases from J, the junction contained 5 bases not matched to a gene. Germline assignment: CDR1 MDHEN and CDR2 SYDVKM.

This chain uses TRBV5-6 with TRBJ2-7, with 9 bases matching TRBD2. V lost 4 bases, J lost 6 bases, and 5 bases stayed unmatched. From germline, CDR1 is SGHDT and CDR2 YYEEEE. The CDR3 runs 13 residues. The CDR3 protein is CASSVAGAPEQYF. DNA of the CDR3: TGTGCCAGCAGCGTAGCGGGAGCCCCCGAGCAGTACTTC.

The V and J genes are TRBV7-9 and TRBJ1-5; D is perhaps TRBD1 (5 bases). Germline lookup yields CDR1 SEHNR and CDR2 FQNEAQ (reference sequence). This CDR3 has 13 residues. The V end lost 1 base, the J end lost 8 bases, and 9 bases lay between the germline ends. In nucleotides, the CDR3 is TGTGCCAGCAGCTTAGGTCCGGGGGAGCCCCAGCATTTT. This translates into CASSLGPGEPQHF.

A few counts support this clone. The CDR3 DNA reads TGTGCCAGCAGCCAAGAGGCCTATGGCTACACCTTC. Translation gives CASSQEAYGYTF. The chain is built from TRBV16 and TRBJ1-2; D ambiguous. Germline CDR1 and CDR2: KGHSY and FQNENV. CDR3 length: 12 residues. Trimming stripped 2 bases from V and 4 bases from J, with 5 bases between.

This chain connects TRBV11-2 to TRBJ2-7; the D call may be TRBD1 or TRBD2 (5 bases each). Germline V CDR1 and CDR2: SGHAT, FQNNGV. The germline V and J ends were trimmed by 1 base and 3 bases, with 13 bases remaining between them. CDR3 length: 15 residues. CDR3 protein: CASSLGVGERYEQYF. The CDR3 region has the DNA TGTGCCAGCAGCTTAGGGGTGGGGGAGCGCTACGAGCAGTACTTC.

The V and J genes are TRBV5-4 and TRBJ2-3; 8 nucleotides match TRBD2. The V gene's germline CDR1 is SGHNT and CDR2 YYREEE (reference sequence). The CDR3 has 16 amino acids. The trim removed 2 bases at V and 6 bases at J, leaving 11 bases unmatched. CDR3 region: CASSFDGTSHSDTQYF. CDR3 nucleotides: TGTGCCAGCAGCTTCGACGGGACTAGTCATTCCGATACGCAGTATTTT. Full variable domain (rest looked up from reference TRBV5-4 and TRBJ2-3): ETGVTQSPTHLIKTRGQQVTLRCSSQSGHNTVSWYQQALGQGPQFIFQYYREEENGRGNFPPRFSGLQFPNYSSELNVNALELDDSALYLCASSFDGTSHSDTQYFGPGTRLTVL.

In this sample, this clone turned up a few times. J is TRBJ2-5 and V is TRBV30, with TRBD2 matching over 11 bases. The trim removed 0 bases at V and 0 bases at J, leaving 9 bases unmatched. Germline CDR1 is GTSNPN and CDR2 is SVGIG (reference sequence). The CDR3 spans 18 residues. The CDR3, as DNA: TGTGCCTGGAGTGTAGGGACTAGCGGAAACTTGTACCAAGAGACCCAGTACTTC. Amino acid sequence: CAWSVGTSGNLYQETQYF.

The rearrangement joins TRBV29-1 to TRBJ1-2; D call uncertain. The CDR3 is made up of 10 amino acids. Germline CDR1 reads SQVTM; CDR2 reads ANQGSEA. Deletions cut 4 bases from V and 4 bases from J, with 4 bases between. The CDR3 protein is CSVARYGYTF. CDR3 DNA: TGCAGCGTTGCCCGCTATGGCTACACCTTC.

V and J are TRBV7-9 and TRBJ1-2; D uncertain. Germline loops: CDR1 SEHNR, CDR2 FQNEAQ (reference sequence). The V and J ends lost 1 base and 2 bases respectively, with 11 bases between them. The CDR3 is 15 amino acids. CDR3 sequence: CASSLGAGRNYGYTF. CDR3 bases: TGTGCCAGCAGCTTAGGAGCCGGCCGGAACTATGGCTACACCTTC.

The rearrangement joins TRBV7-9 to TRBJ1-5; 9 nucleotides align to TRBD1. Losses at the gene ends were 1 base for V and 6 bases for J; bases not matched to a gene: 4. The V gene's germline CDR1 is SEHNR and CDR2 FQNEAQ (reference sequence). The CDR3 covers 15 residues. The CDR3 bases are TGTGCCAGCAGCTTAGGGGGGACAGGGATTCAGCCCCAGCATTTT. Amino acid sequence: CASSLGGTGIQPQHF.

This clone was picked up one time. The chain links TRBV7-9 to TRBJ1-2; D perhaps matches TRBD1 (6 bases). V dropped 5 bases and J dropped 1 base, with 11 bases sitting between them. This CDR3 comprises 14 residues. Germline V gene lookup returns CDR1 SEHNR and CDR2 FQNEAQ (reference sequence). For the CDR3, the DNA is TGTGCCAGCAGCGTGGGACAATTTAACTATGGCTACACCTTC. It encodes CASSVGQFNYGYTF.

CDR3 sequence (DNA): TGCAGCGTTGAAAGACCCCCACAGGGTACCTCCTCCTACGAGCAGTACTTC. Translating gives CSVERPPQGTSSYEQYF. The chain joins TRBV29-1 to TRBJ2-7, with D perhaps TRBD1 (6 bases). CDR1 and CDR2 (germline): SQVTM, ANQGSEA. V was clipped by 2 bases and J by 0 bases, with 20 bases between them. The CDR3 is 17 residues long.

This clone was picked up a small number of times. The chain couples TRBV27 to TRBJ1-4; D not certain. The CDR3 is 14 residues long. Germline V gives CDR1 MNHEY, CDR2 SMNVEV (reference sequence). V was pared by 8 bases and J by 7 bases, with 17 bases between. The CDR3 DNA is TGTGCCAGCCGATCTACTGAAAGGGTTGAAAAACTGTTTTTT. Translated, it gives CASRSTERVEKLFF.

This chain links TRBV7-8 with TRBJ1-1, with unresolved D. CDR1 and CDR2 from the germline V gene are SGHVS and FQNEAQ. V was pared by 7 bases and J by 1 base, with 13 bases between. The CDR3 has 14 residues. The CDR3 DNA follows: TGTGCCAGCATTGAAAATCCACAGAACACTGAAGCTTTCTTT. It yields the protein CASIENPQNTEAFF.